This record concerns one T cell receptor (beta chain) sequence. These data originate in a study of control samples from healthy donors and cancer patients. Sequencing used immunoSEQ multiplex PCR; TCRdb keeps in-frame clones, though not all of them. The repertoire consists of over 120,000 clones, with roughly 94% occurring once and the leading ten covering 14%. Germline values: CDR1 LNHDA, CDR2 SQIVND (reference sequence). The CDR3 covers 15 residues. J lost 0 bases, V lost 3 bases, and 1 base had no gene match. Specimen: PBMCs. This TCR was recovered from a man between 60 and 75 years old with colorectal cancer. This chain joins TRBV19 and TRBJ2-1; 8 nucleotides line up with TRBD2. CDR3: CASSIGGGSYNEQFF. As DNA, the CDR3 is TGTGCCAGTAGTATCGGGGGGGGCTCCTACAATGAGCAGTTCTTC. Based on the CDR3 plus reference TRBV19 and TRBJ2-1, the full variable domain is DGGITQSPKYLFRKEGQNVTLSCEQNLNHDAMYWYRQDPGQGLRLIYYSQIVNDFQKGDIAEGYSVSREKKESFPLTVTSAQKNPTAFYLCASSIGGGSYNEQFFGPGTRLTVL.